This T cell receptor beta chain was sequenced during a study of CD8+ T cells in alopecia areata (dated by TCRdb to the late 2010s). As for the study more broadly: To study T cell clonal expansion in alopecia areata, the researchers applied high-throughput TCRbeta sequencing to both the C3H/HeJ mouse model and human patients. On the human side, TCRbeta sequencing was run on scalp tissue and on sorted CD4+ and CD8+ peripheral blood T cells from healthy controls and from alopecia areata patients with either patchy or totalis/universalis disease. Scalp clonality was compared across normal scalp (n=4), patchy alopecia areata scalp (n=8), and alopecia totalis/universalis scalp (n=8). RNA was obtained with the PAXgene miRNA kit for fixed scalp, the miRNeasy kit for PBMCs, and the RNeasy kit for mouse skin. immunoSEQ multiplex PCR using 35 Vbeta forward primers and 13 Jbeta reverse primers was used to amplify TCRbeta CDR3 regions. What the research found in general, with its limitations: Compared with mice, TCR sequences shared between patients were less clear, possibly partly because of HLA diversity across the patient population. Compared with normal scalp, lesional scalp had higher clonality and more expanded CD8+ clones, particularly in alopecia totalis/universalis, a pattern that suggests antigenic drive. Unlike mouse skin, which is dominated by gammadelta T cells, normal human skin has resident alphabeta T cells that are also sequenced, and this complicates analysis of the scalp TCR repertoire.

Receptor amplification or capture employed the immunoSEQ multiplex PCR assay. RNA was extracted from all samples and reverse transcribed into cDNA as template for TCR sequencing. First-strand cDNA was synthesized with SuperScript III using a 2:1 mix of oligo-dT and random hexamers. Amplification bias was assessed with a synthetic immune receptor repertoire, and residual bias was removed computationally. The published analysis was carried out like this. Raw reads were preprocessed to remove errors, and CDR3 was defined according to IMGT conventions as the region from the conserved cysteine to phenylalanine. Clonality was calculated as 1 minus Shannon entropy normalized by log2 of the number of productive unique TCRs. Whether scalp clones were CD4 or CD8 was inferred by matching scalp TCRbeta sequences against CD4 and CD8 repertoires sorted from blood. TCRdb re-hosts the immuneACCESS table, in-frame sequences only. Its copies lack some clones; in the studies checked, an unresolved V gene accounts for under half of them, and the cause for the rest is not known. V, J and clone size reflect that table, while D and trimming were determined from the DNA. This sample comprises around 30,000 clones, 70% to 80% of them detected only once. The top ten clones comprise around a fifth of the sample.

As to this clone: This clone's antigen is unknown. No much larger clonotype is one base removed from it; base qualities were not supplied.

Lesional scalp punch biopsies and peripheral blood were collected from alopecia areata patients. PBMCs were isolated by density centrifugation and stained for CD3, CD4 and CD8, after which CD4+ and CD8+ T cells were sorted on a FACSAria. Untreated alopecia areata patients were recruited as part of a multicenter biomarker study. For roughly 5 biomarker-study patients, blood CD8+ T cells were further sorted into NKG2D-low and NKG2D-high fractions. Inclusive of the bounding cysteine and phenylalanine, the CDR3 is 14 residues long. Solely the CDR3 DNA is kept, with 42 bases framed from the first base. V is pared back by 1 base and J by 6 bases, with 11 bases lying between the germline termini. CDR1 and CDR2, looked up from the germline V gene, are SGHVS and FNYEAQ.

The chain employs TRBV7-6 and TRBJ2-3; the D gene cannot be resolved beyond TRBD1 or TRBD2, each matching 6 bases. The sequencing sample was made of NKG2D-low CD8+ T cells sorted from blood. The label giving this sample's cell subset or site can be read as: sorted CD8+ NKG2D-low blood T cells. The sequence came from a human donor with alopecia areata. The nucleotide sequence is TGTGCCAGCAGCTTAGGAGGGGGGTGGGATACGCAGTATTTT. It is translated as CASSLGGGWDTQYF.